This T cell receptor beta chain emerged from a study of sequential checkpoint blockade in melanoma. This clone was seen more than once but under ten times. Described treatment: randomized to nivolumab then ipilimumab (arm A) or the reverse (arm B). The CDR3 runs to 15 residues. J was trimmed by 4 bases and V by 6 bases; bases with no gene match: 4. Germline-derived CDR1 and CDR2 are SGHRS and YFSETQ. TCRdb's copy holds only in-frame clones and misses some; the assay was immunoSEQ multiplex PCR. The data show 13,000 or so clones, 25% to 35% seen once. The sequences come from tumor tissue (inferred from file names), collected from a patient given nivolumab and ipilimumab in sequence. The chain recombines TRBV5-1 with TRBJ2-2; the match to TRBD2 covers 12 bases. The sequence was obtained from a human donor with melanoma. For the CDR3, the DNA is TGCGCCAGCACTAGCGGGAGGGCCAGCACCGGGGAGCTGTTTTTT. Its protein is CASTSGRASTGELFF. Based on the CDR3 plus reference TRBV5-1 and TRBJ2-2, the full variable domain is KAGVTQTPRYLIKTRGQQVTLSCSPISGHRSVSWYQQTPGQGLQFLFEYFSETQRNKGNFPGRFSGRQFSNSRSEMNVSTLELGDSALYLCASTSGRASTGELFFGEGSRLTVL.